The entry below describes one T cell receptor (beta chain). Its antigen is currently unknown. The germline gene is not matched at one end of the junction; a read error may be the cause. The data were taken from a study of CD8+CD57+ T cells in acquired aplastic anemia. As for the study in general: Sorted CD4+ and CD8+ cells gave a mean 3.2 ug DNA, range roughly 0.19 to 27.4 ug. As sequenced from healthy donors, CD4+ cells averaged about 10.8 million reads.

The germline V gene encodes CDR1 ENHRY and CDR2 SYGVKD. The CDR3 covers 14 residues. General study results and limits: Patients were compared with controls for CD8+ Simpson's diversity, and no significant difference emerged. A set of twenty-nine CD8+ CDR3 sequences was shared between patients and controls, and these sequences appeared highly expressed in patients.

Genomic DNA served as template for TCR beta VDJ and CDR3 profiling. TCRdb fed the reads into MiXCR, producing one record per CDR3 protein. The table lists some 410,000 distinct CDR3 sequences, 65% to 80% of them singletons. This clonotype was obtained from a human donor in good health, serving as a control. The chain recombines TRBV10-3 with TRBJ1-4, with D perhaps matching TRBD1 (6 bases). The sample consisted of sorted CD4+, CD8+, or CD8+CD57+ T cells (not recorded which) from PBMCs. This chain's CDR3 is CATSDAGAGEKLFF. Written as DNA, the CDR3 is TGTGCCACCAGTGACGCAGGGGCTGGTGAAAAATTGTTTTTT.